These 27 T cell receptor beta chains came from one sample sequenced in a study of identical twins. TCRdb itself ran the 5' RACE reads through MiXCR, one entry per CDR3 protein. The profile shows roughly 540,000 distinct CDR3 sequences, under 25% of them singletons. This sample also belongs to another study, concerning T cells expressing NK-cell markers.

Sequenced input: CD4+ T cells sorted from blood. Source of these receptors: a woman between 18 and 29 years old in good health.

The chain combines TRBV12-3 or TRBV12-4 with TRBJ2-5, with a possible D match to TRBD1 (6 bases). Trimming took off 6 bases at V and 5 bases at J, with 16 bases between the two ends. This CDR3 is 14 amino acids long. CDR3: CASRPRGTSETQYF. The DNA of the CDR3 is TGTGCCAGCAGACCAAGGGGGACGAGCGAGACCCAGTACTTC.

The V call is TRBV20-1, the J call TRBJ2-7, with TRBD2 matching over 10 bases. The CDR3 loop spans 15 amino acids. Trimming cost V 3 bases and J 7 bases; bases outside gene matches: 12. Germline CDR1 is DFQATT and CDR2 is SNEGSKA (reference sequence). The CDR3 loop reads CSARASGRGLREQYF. The CDR3 coding sequence is TGCAGTGCTAGGGCCAGCGGGAGGGGGTTACGGGAGCAGTACTTC.

Ten or more counts support this clonotype. This sequence joins TRBV27 and TRBJ1-5; 7 nucleotides align to TRBD1. The V segment lost 6 bases and the J segment 6 bases; nucleotides outside the gene matches: 8. CDR3 length equals 14 residues. Germline CDR1 and CDR2: MNHEY and SMNVEV (reference sequence). Here the CDR3 reads CASSPRQGLQPQHF. As DNA, the CDR3 is TGTGCCAGCAGCCCTAGACAGGGCCTTCAGCCCCAGCATTTT.

This clonotype occurred a few times. The V call is TRBV20-1, the J call TRBJ2-1; 8 bases are a match to TRBD1. CDR3 length equals 14 residues. Looked up from germline, CDR1 is DFQATT and CDR2 is SNEGSKA (reference sequence). V shed 0 bases and J 6 bases; nucleotides not matched to a gene: 4. CDR3 sequence (DNA): TGCAGTGCTAGAGATAGTCAGGGGGCCAATGAGCAGTTCTTC. Amino acids: CSARDSQGANEQFF.

The chain combines TRBV11-2 with TRBJ1-2; D is unresolved. The germline V and J ends were trimmed by 5 bases and 5 bases, with 9 bases remaining between them. The CDR3 runs 12 residues. CDR1 is SGHAT and CDR2 is FQNNGV in the germline V gene. CDR3 region: CASSGGLYGYTF. In nucleotides, the CDR3 is TGTGCCAGCAGCGGCGGCCTTTATGGCTACACCTTC.

About this clonotype itself: Mismatch with germline at one junction end may stem from a read error. This rearrangement joins TRBV12-3 or TRBV12-4 to TRBJ1-2, with 9 bases identical to TRBD1. There are 15 residues in the CDR3. The DNA for the CDR3 is TGTGCCAGCAGTTTCAGGGACAGGGTCAACTACGGCTACACCTTC. Protein product: CASSFRDRVNYGYTF.

This chain links TRBV20-1 with TRBJ2-5, with a possible D match to TRBD1 (6 bases). Germline-derived CDR1 and CDR2 are DFQATT and SNEGSKA (reference sequence). The germline V and J ends were trimmed by 6 bases and 5 bases, with 13 bases remaining between them. The CDR3 sequence is 12 residues long. CDR3 sequence reads: CSARTVGETQYF. The CDR3 nucleotides read TGCAGTGCGCGGACAGTCGGGGAGACCCAGTACTTC.

This clonotype was counted ten times or more. The chain employs TRBV29-1 and TRBJ2-3; TRBD2 might be the D (6 bases). The V end was cut by 5 bases, the J end by 0 bases, with 12 bases between. CDR3 size: 14 residues. The V gene's germline CDR1 is SQVTM and CDR2 ANQGSEA. CDR3 sequence reads: CSVRQSGSTDTQYF. CDR3 sequence (DNA): TGCAGCGTTCGACAAAGCGGGAGCACAGATACGCAGTATTTT.

This clonotype was seen ten or more times. The chain joins TRBV20-1 to TRBJ2-3; possibly TRBD2 for D (6 bases). V shed 3 bases and J shed 3 bases, with 13 bases lying between them. Per germline, CDR1 DFQATT and CDR2 SNEGSKA (reference sequence). The CDR3 has 14 residues. Here the CDR3 reads CSASGSVITDTQYF. The DNA of the CDR3 is TGCAGTGCTAGCGGGAGTGTAATTACAGATACGCAGTATTTT.

CDR3 region: CATSVGQTSTDTQYF. CDR3 in DNA: TGTGCCACCAGTGTCGGACAGACTAGCACAGATACGCAGTATTTT. The chain carries TRBV24-1 and TRBJ2-3; D possibly corresponds to TRBD1 (6 bases). The CDR3 runs 15 residues. V was shortened by 5 bases and J by 0 bases, with 11 bases between the two germline ends. Germline CDR1 is KGHDR and CDR2 is SFDVKD.

This clonotype was detected a few times. This chain connects TRBV20-1 to TRBJ2-1, with D perhaps being TRBD1 or TRBD2 (5 bases each). The germline V gene encodes CDR1 DFQATT and CDR2 SNEGSKA (reference sequence). This CDR3 comprises 11 residues. CDR3 bases: TGCACCTTAACCCGGGACCAGACACGGTTCTTC. Protein sequence: CTLTRDQTRFF.

This clonotype was found a few times. The chain recombines TRBV4-2 with TRBJ2-7, with 7 bases aligning to TRBD1. Germline V gene data show CDR1 as LGHNA and CDR2 as YNFKEQ. V lost 6 bases, J lost 2 bases, and 1 base stayed unmatched. CDR3 length equals 12 residues. The CDR3 region is CASRGQTYEQYF. For the CDR3, the DNA is TGTGCCAGCAGGGGACAGACCTACGAGCAGTACTTC.

V gene TRBV20-1 combines with J gene TRBJ2-3; D remains unclear. The V gene's germline CDR1 is DFQATT and CDR2 SNEGSKA (reference sequence). The ends were cut back, 1 base at V and 3 bases at J, with 14 bases in the middle. The CDR3 totals 15 residues. The CDR3 DNA reads as TGCAGTGCTAGAGTAACGGCAGGACCTACAGATACGCAGTATTTT. Translating it yields CSARVTAGPTDTQYF.

This clonotype has only a few counts. The J gene is TRBJ2-7, the V gene TRBV12-3 or TRBV12-4; a possible D gene is TRBD2 (7 bases). The CDR3 has 16 residues. V was shortened by 5 bases and J by 7 bases, with 24 bases between the two germline ends. CDR3 DNA sequence: TGTGCCAGCAGTCTAATCACAGGGAGGGGATTGGGGGAGCAGTACTTC. Translation: CASSLITGRGLGEQYF.

V and J are TRBV5-6 and TRBJ2-4, with no clear D. Germline V gene sequence: CDR1 SGHDT, CDR2 YYEEEE. Trimming cost V 0 bases and J 5 bases, with 0 bases left between them. This CDR3 is built from 11 residues. The CDR3 coding sequence is TGTGCCAGCAGCTTGGAAAACATTCAGTACTTC. The encoded protein is CASSLENIQYF.

V and J are TRBV20-1 and TRBJ1-2, with TRBD1 matching over 7 bases. Unmatched junction bases numbered 6, after V lost 0 bases and J lost 8 bases. CDR3 length: 13 amino acids. The V gene's germline CDR1 is DFQATT and CDR2 SNEGSKA (reference sequence). The CDR3 protein is CSAREQGRGGYTF. CDR3 nucleotide sequence: TGCAGTGCTAGAGAACAGGGGCGGGGAGGCTACACCTTC.

There are a few counts of this clonotype. The chain joins TRBV7-2 to TRBJ2-1, with 12 bases matching TRBD2. The V and J ends lost 5 bases and 5 bases, in that order; junction bases with no gene match: 4. Per the germline V gene, CDR1 is SGHTA and CDR2 is FQGNSA. The CDR3 loop spans 15 amino acids. Written as DNA, the CDR3 is TGTGCCAGCAGCCGGACTAGCGGGGCGAACAATGAGCAGTTCTTC. Translating it yields CASSRTSGANNEQFF.

The chain combines TRBV6-5 with TRBJ2-7; 7 bases match TRBD2. Germline trimming cut 2 bases from V and 4 bases from J; bases unmatched to any gene: 8. The CDR3 is 15 residues long. In germline, CDR1 is MNHEY, CDR2 SVGAGI. This chain's CDR3 is CASSYGGDYKYEQYF. The DNA of the CDR3 is TGTGCCAGCAGTTACGGGGGGGACTACAAGTACGAGCAGTACTTC.

The rearrangement links TRBV20-1 to TRBJ2-7; 7 nucleotides agree with TRBD1. V dropped 1 base and J dropped 0; count of bases not matched to a gene: 6. Germline V lookup: CDR1 DFQATT, CDR2 SNEGSKA (reference sequence). This CDR3 is built from 15 residues. CDR3 in DNA: TGCAGTGCTAGAGCGCCCCGGGACAGCTCCTACGAGCAGTACTTC. Translating it yields CSARAPRDSSYEQYF.

This chain links TRBV29-1 with TRBJ2-1, with TRBD2 as a possible D gene (6 bases). The CDR3 has 11 residues. V lost 3 bases and J lost 10, with 10 bases in between. Germline CDR1 is SQVTM and CDR2 is ANQGSEA. CDR3: CSVDGGREQFF. The CDR3 DNA reads TGCAGCGTTGACGGGGGACGGGAGCAGTTCTTC.

The CDR3 reads CASKGWAENIQYF. CDR3 DNA sequence: TGTGCCAGCAAGGGATGGGCAGAAAACATTCAGTACTTC. This rearrangement joins TRBV5-6 to TRBJ2-4; D ambiguous. This CDR3 contains 13 residues. Trimming took 6 bases from V and 5 from J, leaving 12 bases between them. Germline CDR1 reads SGHDT; CDR2 reads YYEEEE.

The rearrangement uses TRBV24-1 and TRBJ2-3, with 7 bases lining up with TRBD1. The CDR3 totals 15 residues. V shed 7 bases and J 2 bases; nucleotides not matched to a gene: 8. CDR1 and CDR2 from the germline V gene are KGHDR and SFDVKD. The DNA for the CDR3 is TGTGCCACCAGCAAAGGGACAGCGCACACAGATACGCAGTATTTT. Residues: CATSKGTAHTDTQYF.

As concerns this clonotype: One end of the junction varies from germline; a read error may be responsible. V and J are TRBV5-6 and TRBJ1-6; 8 bases are shared with TRBD1. CDR3 length equals 12 residues. In germline, CDR1 is SGHDT, CDR2 YYEEEE. In nucleotides, the CDR3 is TGTGCCAGCAGCCCACAAGGACAGGGCTGGAACTTT. It translates to CASSPQGQGWNF.

V and J are TRBV7-2 and TRBJ2-1; D unresolved. Trimming took 2 bases from V and 7 from J, leaving 9 bases between them. The CDR3 contains 13 residues. The germline V gene encodes CDR1 SGHTA and CDR2 FQGNSA. The CDR3 bases are TGTGCCAGCAGCTTATTATGGGGTAATGAGCAGTTCTTC. Residues: CASSLLWGNEQFF.

V gene TRBV2 combines with J gene TRBJ2-2; the D gene is possibly TRBD1 (5 bases). CDR3 length: 15 residues. Looked up from germline, CDR1 is SNHLY and CDR2 is FYNNEI. Between the trimmed V and J ends, which lost 6 bases and 0 bases, there was a span of 11 bases. CDR3 in amino acids: CASRKDTTNTGELFF. The CDR3 bases are TGTGCCAGCAGAAAGGACACTACGAACACCGGGGAGCTGTTTTTT. The variable domain in full, with the rest retrieved from reference TRBV2 and TRBJ2-2, is EPEVTQTPSHQVTQMGQEVILRCVPISNHLYFYWYRQILGQKVEFLVSFYNNEISEKSEIFDDQFSVERPDGSNFTLKIRSTKLEDSAMYFCASRKDTTNTGELFFGEGSRLTVL.

In this sample, this clonotype turned up a few times. V is TRBV2 and J is TRBJ2-7; D may be TRBD2 (5 bases). V lost 3 bases and J lost 2, with 11 bases in between. Germline V CDR1 and CDR2: SNHLY, FYNNEI. This CDR3 has 14 amino acids. For the CDR3, the DNA is TGTGCCAGCAGTGAGAGGACTCACGCCTACGAGCAGTACTTC. Encoded protein: CASSERTHAYEQYF.

The chain has TRBV6-1 and TRBJ2-7, with TRBD2 as a possible D gene (6 bases). The ends were cut back, 2 bases at V and 5 bases at J, with 13 bases in the middle. Per the germline V gene, CDR1 is MNHNS and CDR2 is SASEGT. There are 14 residues in the CDR3. CDR3 in DNA: TGTGCCAGCAGTGAACGGAGGGAGTTGCACGAGCAGTACTTC. Its protein is CASSERRELHEQYF.